The clone carrying this T cell receptor beta chain was seen repeatedly, ten times or more. The authors ran a second PCR of about 6 to 12 cycles using a sample-barcoded 5' primer and a J-beta primer mix. The template-switch adaptor, which had 12 random nucleotides, put a tag on each cDNA molecule. TCRdb processed the 5' RACE reads anew with MiXCR; each CDR3 protein has one entry. The sample carries about 1.6 million distinct CDR3 sequences, roughly 30% recorded once. This sample stems from a study of blood T cells in healthy people across ages. V shed 5 bases and J 3 bases; nucleotides not matched to a gene: 8. The germline V gene encodes CDR1 MDHEN and CDR2 SYDVKM. This CDR3 region has 16 residues. The sample providers were healthy Caucasian people from Russia, aged about 6 to 95.

Sequencing was performed on blood. This clonotype originated in a woman between 25 and 40 years old in good health. V usage is TRBV28 and J usage is TRBJ2-3; the match to TRBD1 covers 10 bases. The CDR3 DNA is TGTGCCAGCAGTCTCGCCGGGACAGGGGATACAGATACGCAGTATTTT. Its translation: CASSLAGTGDTDTQYF.